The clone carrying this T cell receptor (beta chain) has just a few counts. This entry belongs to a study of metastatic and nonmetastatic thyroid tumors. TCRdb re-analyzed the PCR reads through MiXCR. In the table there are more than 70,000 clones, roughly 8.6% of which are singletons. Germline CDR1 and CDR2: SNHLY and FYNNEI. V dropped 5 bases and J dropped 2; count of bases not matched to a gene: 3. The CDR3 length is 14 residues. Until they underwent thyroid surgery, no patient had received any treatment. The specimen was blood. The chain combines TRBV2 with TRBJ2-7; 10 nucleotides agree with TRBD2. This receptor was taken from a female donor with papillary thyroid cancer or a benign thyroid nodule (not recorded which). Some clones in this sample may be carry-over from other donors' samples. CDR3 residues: CASSPLAGAYEQYF. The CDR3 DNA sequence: TGTGCCAGCAGTCCGCTAGCGGGAGCCTACGAGCAGTACTTC.